This T cell receptor beta chain was found in a study of shared clonotypes between healthy human individuals. Germline CDR1 reads MNHEY; CDR2 reads SMNVEV (reference sequence). Unmatched junction bases numbered 12, after V lost 6 bases and J lost 2 bases. The CDR3 extends over 18 amino acids. Among the donors, all were Caucasian adults who lived in Nashville, Tennessee. The repertoire was sequenced with immunoSEQ multiplex PCR; TCRdb's copy has only in-frame clones and lacks some. The sample has roughly 2.5 million clones; just over 90% are singletons. The count of this clone is one. The antigen remains unidentified. Study-wide results and limits: The study's rarefaction showed incomplete sorted-subset sequencing despite large depth.

The sequence was obtained from a young man in good health. The sequenced material came from naive CD4+ T cells sorted from blood. Sample subset: CD45RA+ positively selected. The chain joins TRBV27 to TRBJ2-5; TRBD2 agrees at 13 bases. DNA for the CDR3: TGTGCCAGCAGACGTGGACTAGCGGGGGCCAGAACTCAAGAGACCCAGTACTTC. This encodes CASRRGLAGARTQETQYF.